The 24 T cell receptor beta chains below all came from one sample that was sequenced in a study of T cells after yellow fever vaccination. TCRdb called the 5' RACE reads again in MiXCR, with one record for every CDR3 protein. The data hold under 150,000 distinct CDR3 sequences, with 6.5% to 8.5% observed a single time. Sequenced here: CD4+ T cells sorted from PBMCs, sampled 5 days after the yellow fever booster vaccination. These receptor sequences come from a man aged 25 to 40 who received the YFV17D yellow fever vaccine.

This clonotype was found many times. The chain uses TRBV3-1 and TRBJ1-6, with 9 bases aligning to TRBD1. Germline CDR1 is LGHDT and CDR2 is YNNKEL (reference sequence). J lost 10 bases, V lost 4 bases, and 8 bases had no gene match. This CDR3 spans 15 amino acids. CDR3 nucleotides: TGTGCCAGCAGCCTGGGACAGGGAGTCGGATCACCCCTCCACTTT. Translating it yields CASSLGQGVGSPLHF.

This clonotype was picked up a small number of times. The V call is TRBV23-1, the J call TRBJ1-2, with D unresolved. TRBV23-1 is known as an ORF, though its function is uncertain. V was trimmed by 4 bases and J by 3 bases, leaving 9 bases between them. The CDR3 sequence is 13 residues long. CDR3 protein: CASSRPLDYGYTF. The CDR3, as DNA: TGCGCCAGCAGTCGCCCCCTGGACTATGGCTACACCTTC.

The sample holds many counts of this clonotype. The CDR3 nucleotides read TGCAGCGTTGAAGATCAGGGCGAGACCCAGTACTTC. Translation: CSVEDQGETQYF. The rearrangement uses TRBV29-1 and TRBJ2-5, with a weak D call TRBD1 (5 bases). There are 12 residues in the CDR3. V lost 0 bases to trimming and J lost 5 bases, with 7 bases between them. Germline V lookup: CDR1 SQVTM, CDR2 ANQGSEA.

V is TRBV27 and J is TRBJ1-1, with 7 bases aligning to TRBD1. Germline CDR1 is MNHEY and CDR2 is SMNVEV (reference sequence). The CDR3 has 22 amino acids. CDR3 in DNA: TGTGTAATCGATGGTCGCGTCGCCGAGGGTCCCGGACAGGCTCCCATGAACACTGAAGCTTTCTTT. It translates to CVIDGRVAEGPGQAPMNTEAFF.

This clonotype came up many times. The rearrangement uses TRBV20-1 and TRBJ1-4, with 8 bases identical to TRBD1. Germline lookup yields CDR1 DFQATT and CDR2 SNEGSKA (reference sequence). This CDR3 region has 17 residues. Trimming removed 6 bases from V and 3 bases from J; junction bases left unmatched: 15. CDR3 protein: CSARTGFLRSSNEKLFF. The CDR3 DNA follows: TGCAGTGCACGGACAGGGTTCCTTCGCTCCTCTAATGAAAAACTGTTTTTT.

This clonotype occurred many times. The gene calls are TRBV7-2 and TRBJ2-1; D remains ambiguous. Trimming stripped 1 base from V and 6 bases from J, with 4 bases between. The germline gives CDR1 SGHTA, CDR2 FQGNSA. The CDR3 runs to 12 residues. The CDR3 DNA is TGTGCCAGCAGCTTAGATCTCAATGAGCAGTTCTTC. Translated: CASSLDLNEQFF.

The CDR3 reads CASSLRDSRDEQYF. CDR3 DNA sequence: TGCGCCAGCAGCCTCCGGGACAGTCGGGACGAGCAGTACTTC. V usage is TRBV5-1 and J usage is TRBJ2-7; TRBD1 matches 7 bases. CDR1 is SGHRS and CDR2 is YFSETQ in the germline V gene. The V and J ends lost 4 bases and 5 bases, in that order; junction bases with no gene match: 9. The CDR3 spans 14 residues.

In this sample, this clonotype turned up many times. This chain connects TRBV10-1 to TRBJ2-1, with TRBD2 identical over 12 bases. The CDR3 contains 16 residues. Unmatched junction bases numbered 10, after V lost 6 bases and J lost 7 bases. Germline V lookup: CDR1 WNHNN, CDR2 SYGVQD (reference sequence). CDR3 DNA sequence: TGCGCCAGCAGCCCCGGACTAGCGGGATCGAAAAATGAGCAGTTCTTC. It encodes CASSPGLAGSKNEQFF.

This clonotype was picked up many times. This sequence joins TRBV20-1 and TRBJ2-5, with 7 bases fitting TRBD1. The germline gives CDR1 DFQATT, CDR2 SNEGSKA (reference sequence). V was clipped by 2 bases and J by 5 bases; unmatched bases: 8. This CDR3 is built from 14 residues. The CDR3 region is CSARPRDRSETQYF. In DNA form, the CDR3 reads TGCAGTGCTAGACCCCGGGACAGATCCGAGACCCAGTACTTC.

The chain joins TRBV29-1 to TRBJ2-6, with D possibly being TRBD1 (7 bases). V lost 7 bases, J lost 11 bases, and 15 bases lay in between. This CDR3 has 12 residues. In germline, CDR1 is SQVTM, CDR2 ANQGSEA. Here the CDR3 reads CSGRDSRHVLTF. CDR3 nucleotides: TGCAGCGGGCGGGACAGCCGCCACGTCCTGACTTTC.

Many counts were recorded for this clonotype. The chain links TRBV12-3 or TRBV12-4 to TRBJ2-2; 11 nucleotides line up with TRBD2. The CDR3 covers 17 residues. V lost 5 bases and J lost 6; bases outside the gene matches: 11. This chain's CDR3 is CASSPSASGRRAGELFF. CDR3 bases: TGTGCCAGCAGTCCCTCCGCTAGCGGGAGGAGGGCCGGGGAGCTGTTTTTT.

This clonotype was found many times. Here the CDR3 reads CASSPHRGSTGELFF. Here the CDR3 DNA reads TGTGCCAGCAGCCCCCACAGGGGGTCAACCGGGGAGCTGTTTTTT. This chain joins TRBV7-2 and TRBJ2-2, with 8 bases that match TRBD1. This CDR3 is built from 15 residues. The germline V gene encodes CDR1 SGHTA and CDR2 FQGNSA. The J segment lost 5 bases and the V segment lost 5 bases, leaving 7 bases of the junction unmatched.

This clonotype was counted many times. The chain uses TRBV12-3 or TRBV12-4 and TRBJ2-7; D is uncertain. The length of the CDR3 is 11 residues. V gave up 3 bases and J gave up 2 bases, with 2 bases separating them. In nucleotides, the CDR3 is TGTGCCAGCAGTTTTGCCTACGAGCAGTACTTC. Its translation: CASSFAYEQYF.

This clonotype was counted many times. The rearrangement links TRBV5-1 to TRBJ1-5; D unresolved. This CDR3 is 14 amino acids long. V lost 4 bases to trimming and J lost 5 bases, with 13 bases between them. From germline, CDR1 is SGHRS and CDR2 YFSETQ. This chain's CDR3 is CASSPRSTDQPQHF. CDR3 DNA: TGCGCCAGCAGCCCACGGAGTACCGATCAGCCCCAGCATTTT.

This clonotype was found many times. CDR3 in amino acids: CASSLTGILETQYF. The CDR3 DNA sequence: TGTGCCAGCAGTTTAACAGGGATCCTCGAGACCCAGTACTTC. This chain connects TRBV28 to TRBJ2-5, with D maybe TRBD1 (6 bases). The CDR3 runs 14 residues. Trimming shortened V by 2 bases and J by 5 bases, and 12 bases separated the two germline ends. The V gene's germline CDR1 is MDHEN and CDR2 SYDVKM.

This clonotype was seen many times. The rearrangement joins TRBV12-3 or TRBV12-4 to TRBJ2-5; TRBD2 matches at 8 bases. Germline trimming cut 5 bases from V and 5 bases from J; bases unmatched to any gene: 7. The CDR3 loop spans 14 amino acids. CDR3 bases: TGTGCCAGCAGTCAAGGGACTAGTCATGAGACCCAGTACTTC. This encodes CASSQGTSHETQYF.

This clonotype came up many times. CDR3 nucleotide sequence: TGCGCCAGCAGCTTGGGTCAGACGATAACCTACGAGCAGTACTTC. This codes for CASSLGQTITYEQYF. The chain recombines TRBV5-1 with TRBJ2-7, with D unresolved. V lost 0 bases, J lost 2 bases, and 12 bases lay in between. Germline assignment: CDR1 SGHRS and CDR2 YFSETQ. The length of the CDR3 is 15 residues.

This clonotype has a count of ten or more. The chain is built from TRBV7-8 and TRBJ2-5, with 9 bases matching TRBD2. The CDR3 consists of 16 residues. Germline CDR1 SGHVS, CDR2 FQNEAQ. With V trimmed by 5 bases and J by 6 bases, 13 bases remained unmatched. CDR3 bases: TGTGCCAGCAGCCACCCAATGCGGGAGGGCCTAAAGACCCAGTACTTC. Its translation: CASSHPMREGLKTQYF. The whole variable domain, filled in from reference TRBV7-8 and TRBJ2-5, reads GAGVSQSPRYKVAKRGQDVALRCDPISGHVSLFWYQQALGQGPEFLTYFQNEAQLDKSGLPSDRFFAERPEGSVSTLKIQRTQQEDSAVYLCASSHPMREGLKTQYFGPGTRLLVL.

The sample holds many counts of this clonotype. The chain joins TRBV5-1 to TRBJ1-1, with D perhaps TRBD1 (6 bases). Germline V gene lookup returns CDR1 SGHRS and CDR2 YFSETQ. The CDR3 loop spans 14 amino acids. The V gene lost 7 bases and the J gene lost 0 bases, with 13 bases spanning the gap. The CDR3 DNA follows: TGCGCCAGCTGCCTAGGGGGGGTGAACACTGAAGCTTTCTTT. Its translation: CASCLGGVNTEAFF.

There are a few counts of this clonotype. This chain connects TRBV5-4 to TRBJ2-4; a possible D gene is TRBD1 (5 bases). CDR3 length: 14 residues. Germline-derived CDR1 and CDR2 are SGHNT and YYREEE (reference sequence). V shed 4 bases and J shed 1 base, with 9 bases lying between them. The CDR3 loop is CASSRKGAKNIQYF. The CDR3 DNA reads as TGTGCCAGCAGCCGTAAGGGGGCCAAAAACATTCAGTACTTC.

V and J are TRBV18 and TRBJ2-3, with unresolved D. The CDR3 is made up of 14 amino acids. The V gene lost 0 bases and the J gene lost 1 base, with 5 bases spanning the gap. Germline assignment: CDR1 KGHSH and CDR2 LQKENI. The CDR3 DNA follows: TGTGCCAGCTCACCACCTGAGGGCACAGATACGCAGTATTTT. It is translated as CASSPPEGTDTQYF.

CDR3 coding DNA: TGTGCCATTAGCAACCAAGAGGGAGATACGCAGTATTTT. It yields the protein CAISNQEGDTQYF. V and J are TRBV19 and TRBJ2-3; maybe TRBD2 (5 bases). Germline V gene data show CDR1 as LNHDA and CDR2 as SQIVND (reference sequence). The CDR3 covers 13 residues. The V end was cut by 10 bases, the J end by 5 bases, with 16 bases between.

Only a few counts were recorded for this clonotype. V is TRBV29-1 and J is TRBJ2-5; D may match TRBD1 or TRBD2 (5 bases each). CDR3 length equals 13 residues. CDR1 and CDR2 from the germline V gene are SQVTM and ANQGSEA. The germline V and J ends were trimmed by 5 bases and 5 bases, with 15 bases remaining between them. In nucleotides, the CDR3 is TGCAGCGTTTCCGGGACCCAGCGGGAGACCCAGTACTTC. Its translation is CSVSGTQRETQYF.

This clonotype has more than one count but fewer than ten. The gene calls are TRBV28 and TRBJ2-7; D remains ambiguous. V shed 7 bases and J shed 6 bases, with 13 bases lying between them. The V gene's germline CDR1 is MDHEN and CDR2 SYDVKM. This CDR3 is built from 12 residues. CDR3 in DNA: TGTGCCAGCACCCTCCCCCTAGGCGAGCAGTACTTC. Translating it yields CASTLPLGEQYF.